This record covers a single T cell receptor (beta chain). Relative to the germline gene, one junction end is altered; a read error may explain this. CDR3 size: 15 residues. Germline values: CDR1 LGHDT, CDR2 YNNKEL (reference sequence). The entry originates in a study of control samples from healthy donors and cancer patients. TCRdb keeps only in-frame clones here, not all; method: immunoSEQ multiplex PCR. Here the sample spans about 180,000 clones, 91% being singletons. The chain couples TRBV3-1 (or the pseudogene TRBV3-2) to TRBJ2-5; weak D call: TRBD2 (5 bases). This sequence originates from a woman aged 40 to 50 in good health. Sequenced: blood. Here the CDR3 reads CASSEEGRRIETQYF. The CDR3 DNA follows: TGTGCCAGCAGCGAAGAGGGTCGTAGGATCGAGACCCAGTACTTC.